Shown below are 9 T cell receptor beta chains from a single sample sequenced in a study of a mutant IDH1 vaccine in newly diagnosed glioma. Time point meaning: baseline, week 1 (first vaccination visit). Noted treatment: pre-vaccination baseline after standard-of-care therapy. Clones were read by immunoSEQ multiplex PCR, and TCRdb kept only the in-frame ones, dropping some. The sample lists around 88,000 clones; 80% were seen once. The sequencing used PBMCs, collected from a glioma patient treated with radiotherapy, temozolomide or both. The receptors shown here come from a man aged 35-49 years with glioma.

This clone is a singleton in its sample. The rearrangement links TRBV9 to TRBJ2-1, with 7 bases identical to TRBD1. This CDR3 comprises 15 residues. The V and J ends lost 4 bases and 2 bases, in that order; junction bases with no gene match: 6. In germline, CDR1 is SGDLS, CDR2 YYNGEE. The CDR3 region has the DNA TGTGCCAGCAGCACCCCGGGACAGACCTACAATGAGCAGTTCTTC. Translated, it gives CASSTPGQTYNEQFF.

This clone was recorded only once. This chain uses TRBV5-1 with TRBJ2-7, with 9 bases lining up with TRBD1. Germline V gives CDR1 SGHRS, CDR2 YFSETQ. Trimming at V came to 4 bases and at J to 3 bases, leaving 5 bases not matched to a gene. This CDR3 has 14 amino acids. DNA of the CDR3: TGCGCCAGCAGCGCCGGACAGGGGTTCTACGAGCAGTACTTC. Translation: CASSAGQGFYEQYF.

The CDR3 nucleotides are TGTGCCAGCAGTTGGAGATCCTCTGGGGCCAACGTCCTGACTTTC. It specifies CASSWRSSGANVLTF. The gene calls are TRBV6-5 and TRBJ2-6; D is unresolved. Germline CDR1 reads MNHEY; CDR2 reads SVGAGI. V was clipped by 4 bases and J by 0 bases, with 7 bases between them. There are 15 residues in the CDR3.

The gene calls are TRBV7-8 and TRBJ1-4; a weak D match, TRBD1 (5 bases). Trimming removed 1 base from V and 7 bases from J, with 13 bases in between. CDR3 size: 15 residues. The germline V gene has CDR1 SGHVS and CDR2 FQNEAQ. CDR3 sequence (DNA): TGTGCCAGCAGCTTAGTTCCCGGTCAGGGTGAAAAACTGTTTTTT. Translating it yields CASSLVPGQGEKLFF.

V usage is TRBV19 and J usage is TRBJ2-2, with 8 bases lining up with TRBD1. The CDR3 extends over 13 amino acids. After removal of 7 bases from V and 4 bases from J, the junction contained 2 bases not matched to a gene. Germline CDR1 LNHDA, CDR2 SQIVND (reference sequence). The CDR3 loop reads CASTGGTTGELFF. The CDR3 DNA sequence: TGTGCCAGTACAGGGGGCACCACCGGGGAGCTGTTTTTT.

The chain employs TRBV7-9 and TRBJ1-1; D is uncertain. CDR1 is SEHNR and CDR2 is FQNEAQ in the germline V gene (reference sequence). This CDR3 is built from 11 residues. V dropped 2 bases and J dropped 7 bases, with 5 bases sitting between them. DNA for the CDR3: TGTGCCAGCAGCTTAAGAGGTGAAGCTTTCTTT. Amino acids: CASSLRGEAFF. The entire variable domain, with the rest obtained from reference TRBV7-9 and TRBJ1-1, is as follows: DTGVSQNPRHKITKRGQNVTFRCDPISEHNRLYWYRQTLGQGPEFLTYFQNEAQLEKSRLLSDRFSAERPKGSFSTLEIQRTEQGDSAMYLCASSLRGEAFFGQGTRLTVV.

V is TRBV5-1 and J is TRBJ2-1, with TRBD2 identical over 7 bases. Germline assignment: CDR1 SGHRS and CDR2 YFSETQ. The V and J ends lost 5 bases and 6 bases, in that order; junction bases with no gene match: 11. The CDR3 contains 15 residues. The chain's CDR3 is CASRSAGLGTNEQFF. The CDR3 DNA is TGCGCCAGCAGGTCAGCGGGGCTCGGGACCAATGAGCAGTTCTTC.

J is TRBJ1-5 and V is TRBV7-9; D gene uncertain. Germline loops: CDR1 SEHNR, CDR2 FQNEAQ (reference sequence). The germline V and J ends were trimmed by 5 bases and 6 bases, with 11 bases remaining between them. The CDR3 covers 13 residues. The CDR3: CASSIEATQPQHF. The CDR3 DNA is TGTGCCAGCAGCATAGAGGCCACTCAGCCCCAGCATTTT.

This chain connects TRBV4-2 to TRBJ2-3; TRBD2 aligns across 8 bases. CDR3 size: 15 residues. CDR1 is LGHNA, CDR2 YNFKEQ, per germline. Losses at the gene ends were 0 bases for V and 4 bases for J; bases not matched to a gene: 3. CDR3 residues: CASSQDGGASDTQYF. DNA of the CDR3: TGTGCCAGCAGCCAAGACGGGGGGGCGTCAGATACGCAGTATTTT.